This entry is about one T cell receptor beta chain. The antigen is not known. These data belong to a study of CD8 T cells in ankylosing spondylitis. Construction of TCR beta libraries was performed using quantitative 5'-RACE with molecular barcodes. A single record per CDR3 protein comes from TCRdb applying MiXCR to the 5' RACE reads. The sample includes under 450,000 distinct CDR3 sequences, roughly 15% of them seen just once. General study findings and limits: Reactive arthritis synovial fluid and blood previously showed some of these motif variants. A CD8+ phenotype characterized the disease-linked clones, which were relatively rare in peripheral blood. Reportedly, disease-linked clones are significantly enriched in ankylosing spondylitis patients' matched synovial fluid. Characteristic, it appeared, of ankylosing spondylitis blood was a TCR beta motif of fewer than 10 highly homologous variants.

The source is a male donor with ankylosing spondylitis. Specimen: blood, either unsorted or a sorted T cell fraction (not recorded which).

The CDR3 loop reads CASSVATGGWGNEQFF. The CDR3 DNA follows: TGTGCCAGCAGCGTAGCTACGGGGGGCTGGGGCAATGAGCAGTTCTTC. The chain links TRBV9 to TRBJ2-1, with a weak D call TRBD2 (7 bases). The CDR3 totals 16 residues. Germline V CDR1 and CDR2: SGDLS, YYNGEE. V lost 0 bases and J 6 bases, leaving 16 bases between the germline ends.